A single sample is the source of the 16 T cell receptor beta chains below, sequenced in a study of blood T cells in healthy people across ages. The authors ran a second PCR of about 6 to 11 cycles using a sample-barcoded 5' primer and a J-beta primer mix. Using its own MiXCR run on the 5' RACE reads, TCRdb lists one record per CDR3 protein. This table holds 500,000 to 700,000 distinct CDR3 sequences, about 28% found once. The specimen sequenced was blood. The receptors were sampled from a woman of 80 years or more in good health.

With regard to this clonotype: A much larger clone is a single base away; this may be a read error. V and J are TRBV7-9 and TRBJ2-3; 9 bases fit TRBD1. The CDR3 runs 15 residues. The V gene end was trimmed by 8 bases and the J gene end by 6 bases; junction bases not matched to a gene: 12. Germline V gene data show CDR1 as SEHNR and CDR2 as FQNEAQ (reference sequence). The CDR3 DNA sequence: TGTGCCAGCGGCCATCCCGGGACAGGGTCCGATACGCAGTATTTT. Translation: CASGHPGTGSDTQYF.

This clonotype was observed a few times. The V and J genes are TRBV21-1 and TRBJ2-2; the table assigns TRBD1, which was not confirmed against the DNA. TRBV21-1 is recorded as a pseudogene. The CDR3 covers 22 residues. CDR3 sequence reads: CASSKVIQGTDEVNPNTGELFF. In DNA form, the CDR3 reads TGTGCCAGCAGCAAAGTGATCCAGGGGACAGACGAAGTTAACCCGAACACCGGGGAGCTGTTTTTT.

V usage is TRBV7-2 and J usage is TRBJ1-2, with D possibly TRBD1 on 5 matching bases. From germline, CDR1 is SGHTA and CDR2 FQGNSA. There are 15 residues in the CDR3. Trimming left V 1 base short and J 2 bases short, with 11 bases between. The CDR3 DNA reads TGTGCCAGCAGCTTAGAGGCAGGGCACAACTATGGCTACACCTTC. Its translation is CASSLEAGHNYGYTF.

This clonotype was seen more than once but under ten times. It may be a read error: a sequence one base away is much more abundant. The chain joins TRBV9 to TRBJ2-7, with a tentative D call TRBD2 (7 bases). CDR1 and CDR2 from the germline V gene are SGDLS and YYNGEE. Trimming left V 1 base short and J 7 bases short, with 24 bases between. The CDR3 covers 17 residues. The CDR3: CASSVSSRAGAHNEQYF. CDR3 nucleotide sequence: TGTGCCAGCAGCGTAAGTAGTCGGGCGGGGGCCCACAATGAGCAGTACTTC.

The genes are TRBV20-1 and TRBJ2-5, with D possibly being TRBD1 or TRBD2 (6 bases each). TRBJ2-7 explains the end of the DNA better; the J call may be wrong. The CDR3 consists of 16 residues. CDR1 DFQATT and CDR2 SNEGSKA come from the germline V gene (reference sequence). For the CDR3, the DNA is TGCAGTGCTAGAGTGTCCGGTCGGGGGCTGGGGTACGAGCAGTACTTC. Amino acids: CSARVSGRGLGYEQYF.

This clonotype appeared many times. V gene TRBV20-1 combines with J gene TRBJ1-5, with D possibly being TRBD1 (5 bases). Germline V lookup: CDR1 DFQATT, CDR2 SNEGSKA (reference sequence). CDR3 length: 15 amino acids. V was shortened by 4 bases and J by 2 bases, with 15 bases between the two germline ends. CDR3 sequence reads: CSATPRGVGNQPQHF. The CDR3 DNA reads TGCAGTGCTACTCCCCGGGGGGTAGGCAATCAGCCCCAGCATTTT.

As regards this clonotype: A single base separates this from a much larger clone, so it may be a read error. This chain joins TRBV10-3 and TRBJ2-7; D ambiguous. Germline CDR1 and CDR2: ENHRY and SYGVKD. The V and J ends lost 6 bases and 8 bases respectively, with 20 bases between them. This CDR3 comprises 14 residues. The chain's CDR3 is CAIREPGALGKQYF. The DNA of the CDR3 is TGTGCCATCAGGGAGCCTGGCGCACTCGGAAAGCAGTACTTC.

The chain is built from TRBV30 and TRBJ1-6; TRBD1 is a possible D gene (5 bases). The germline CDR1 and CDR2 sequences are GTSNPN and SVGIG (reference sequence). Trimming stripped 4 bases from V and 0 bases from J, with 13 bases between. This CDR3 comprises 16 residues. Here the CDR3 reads CAWTQSGTSYNSPLHF. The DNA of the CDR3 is TGTGCCTGGACACAGTCTGGGACCTCCTATAATTCACCCCTCCACTTT.

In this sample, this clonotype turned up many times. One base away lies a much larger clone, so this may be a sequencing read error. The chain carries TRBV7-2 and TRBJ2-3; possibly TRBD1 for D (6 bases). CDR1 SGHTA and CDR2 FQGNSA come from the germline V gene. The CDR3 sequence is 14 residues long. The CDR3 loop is CAGSGSGQSDTQYF. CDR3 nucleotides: TGTGCCGGCAGTGGTTCCGGACAGTCAGATACGCAGTATTTT.

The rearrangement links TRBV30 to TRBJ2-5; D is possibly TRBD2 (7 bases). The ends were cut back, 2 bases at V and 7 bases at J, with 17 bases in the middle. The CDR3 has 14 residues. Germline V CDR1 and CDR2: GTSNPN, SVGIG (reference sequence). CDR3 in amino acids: CAWSITGGPGTQYF. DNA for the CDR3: TGTGCCTGGAGTATTACGGGGGGCCCTGGGACCCAGTACTTC.

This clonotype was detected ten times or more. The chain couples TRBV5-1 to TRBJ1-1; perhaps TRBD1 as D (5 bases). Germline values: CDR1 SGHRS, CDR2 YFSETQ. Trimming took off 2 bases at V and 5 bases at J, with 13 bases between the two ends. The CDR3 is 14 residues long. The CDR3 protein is CASSFAAGSTEAFF. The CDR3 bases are TGCGCCAGCAGCTTTGCGGCAGGGAGTACTGAAGCTTTCTTT.

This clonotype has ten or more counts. DNA of the CDR3: TGCGCCAGCAGCGCGGCGGGGACCTGGAAAGATACGCAGTATTTT. Translating gives CASSAAGTWKDTQYF. The J gene is TRBJ2-3, the V gene TRBV5-1; D might be TRBD2 (6 bases). The CDR3 runs to 15 residues. V dropped 4 bases and J dropped 5 bases, with 17 bases sitting between them. Germline CDR1 reads SGHRS; CDR2 reads YFSETQ.

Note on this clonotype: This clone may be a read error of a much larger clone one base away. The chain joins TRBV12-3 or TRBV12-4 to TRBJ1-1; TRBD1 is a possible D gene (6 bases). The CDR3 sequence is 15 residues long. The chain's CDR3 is CAGSPMGHPRTEAFF. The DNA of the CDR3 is TGTGCCGGCAGCCCCATGGGACACCCAAGGACTGAAGCTTTCTTT.

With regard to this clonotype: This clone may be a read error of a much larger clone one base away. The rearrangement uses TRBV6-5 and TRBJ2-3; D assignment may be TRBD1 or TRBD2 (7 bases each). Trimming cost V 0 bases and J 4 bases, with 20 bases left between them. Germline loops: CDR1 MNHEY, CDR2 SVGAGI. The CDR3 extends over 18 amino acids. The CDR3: CASSYSIRGAGGADTQYF. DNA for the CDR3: TGTGCCAGCAGTTACTCGATCAGAGGGGCAGGGGGGGCAGATACGCAGTATTTT.

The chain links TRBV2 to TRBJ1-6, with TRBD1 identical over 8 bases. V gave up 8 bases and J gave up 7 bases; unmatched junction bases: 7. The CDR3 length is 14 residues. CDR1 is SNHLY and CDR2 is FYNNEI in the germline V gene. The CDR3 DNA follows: TGTGCCAGCCCTAGGACAGGGATCAATTCACCCCTCCACTTT. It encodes CASPRTGINSPLHF.

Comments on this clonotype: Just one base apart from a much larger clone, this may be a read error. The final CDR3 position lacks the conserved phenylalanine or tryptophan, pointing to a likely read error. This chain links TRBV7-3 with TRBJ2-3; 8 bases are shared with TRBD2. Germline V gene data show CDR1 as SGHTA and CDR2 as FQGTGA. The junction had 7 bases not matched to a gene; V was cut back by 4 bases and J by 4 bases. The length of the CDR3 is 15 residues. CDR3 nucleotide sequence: TGTGCCAGCAGCTCCGGGGGGGCCATTTCAGATACGCAGTATTTG. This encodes CASSSGGAISDTQYL.